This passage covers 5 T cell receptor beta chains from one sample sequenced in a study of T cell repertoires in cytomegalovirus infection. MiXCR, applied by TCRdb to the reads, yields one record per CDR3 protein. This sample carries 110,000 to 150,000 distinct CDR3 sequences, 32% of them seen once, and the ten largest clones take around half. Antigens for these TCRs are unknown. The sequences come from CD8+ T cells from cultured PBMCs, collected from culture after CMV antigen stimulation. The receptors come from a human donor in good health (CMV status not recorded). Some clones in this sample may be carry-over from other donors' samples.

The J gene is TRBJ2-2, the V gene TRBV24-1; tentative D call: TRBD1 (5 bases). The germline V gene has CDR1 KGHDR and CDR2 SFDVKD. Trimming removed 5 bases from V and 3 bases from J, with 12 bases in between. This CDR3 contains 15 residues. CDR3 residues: CATSGQGRYTGELFF. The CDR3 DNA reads TGTGCCACCAGTGGTCAGGGAAGGTACACCGGGGAGCTGTTTTTT.

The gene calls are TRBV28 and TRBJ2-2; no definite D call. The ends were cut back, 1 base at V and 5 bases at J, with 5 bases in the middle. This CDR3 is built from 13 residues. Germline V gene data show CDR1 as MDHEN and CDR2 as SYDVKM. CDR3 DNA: TGTGCCAGCAGTTTATTGGAAACCGGGGAGCTGTTTTTT. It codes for CASSLLETGELFF.

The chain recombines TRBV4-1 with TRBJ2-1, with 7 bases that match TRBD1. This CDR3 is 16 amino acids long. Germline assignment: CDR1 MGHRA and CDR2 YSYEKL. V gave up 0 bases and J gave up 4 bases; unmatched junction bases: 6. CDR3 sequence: CASSQEADRSYNEQFF. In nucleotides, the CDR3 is TGCGCCAGCAGCCAAGAGGCGGACAGGAGTTACAATGAGCAGTTCTTC.

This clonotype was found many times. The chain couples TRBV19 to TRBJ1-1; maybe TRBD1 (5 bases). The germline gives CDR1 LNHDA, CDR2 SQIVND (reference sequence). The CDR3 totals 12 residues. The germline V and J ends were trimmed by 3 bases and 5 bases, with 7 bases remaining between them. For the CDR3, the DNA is TGTGCCAGTAGTATGGGGGGAACTGAAGCTTTCTTT. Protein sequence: CASSMGGTEAFF.

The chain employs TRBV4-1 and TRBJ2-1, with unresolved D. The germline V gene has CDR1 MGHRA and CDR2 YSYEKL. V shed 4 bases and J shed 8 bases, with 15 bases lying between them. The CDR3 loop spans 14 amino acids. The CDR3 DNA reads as TGCGCCAGCAGCCCCTCTCGACTTCGGGATGAGCAGTTCTTC. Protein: CASSPSRLRDEQFF.